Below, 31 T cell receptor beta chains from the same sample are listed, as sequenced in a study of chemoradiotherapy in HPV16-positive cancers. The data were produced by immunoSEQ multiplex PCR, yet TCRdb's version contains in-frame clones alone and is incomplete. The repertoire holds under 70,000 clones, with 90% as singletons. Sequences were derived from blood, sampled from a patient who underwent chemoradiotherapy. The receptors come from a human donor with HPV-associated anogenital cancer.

The CDR3 spells CASSIRGTASSYNSPLHF. CDR3 in DNA: TGTGCCAGTAGTATCCGCGGGACGGCGAGCTCCTATAATTCACCCCTCCACTTT. The rearrangement uses TRBV19 and TRBJ1-6, with a weak D call TRBD1 (5 bases). The length of the CDR3 is 18 residues. V lost 3 bases and J 0 bases, leaving 15 bases between the germline ends. Per the germline V gene, CDR1 is LNHDA and CDR2 is SQIVND (reference sequence).

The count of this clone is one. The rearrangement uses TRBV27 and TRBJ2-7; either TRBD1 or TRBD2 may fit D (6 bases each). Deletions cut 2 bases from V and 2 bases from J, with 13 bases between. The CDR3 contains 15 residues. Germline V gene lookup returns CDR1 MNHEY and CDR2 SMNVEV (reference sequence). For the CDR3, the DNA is TGTGCCAGCAGTTTAGGCTCAGGGGAGGCCTACGAGCAGTACTTC. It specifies CASSLGSGEAYEQYF.

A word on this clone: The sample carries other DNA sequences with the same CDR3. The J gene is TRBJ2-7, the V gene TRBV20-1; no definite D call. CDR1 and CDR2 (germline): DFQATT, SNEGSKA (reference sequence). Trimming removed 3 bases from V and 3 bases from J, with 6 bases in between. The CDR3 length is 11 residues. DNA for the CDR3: TGCAGTGCTAGGGAGAGCTACGAGCAGTACTTC. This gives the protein CSARESYEQYF.

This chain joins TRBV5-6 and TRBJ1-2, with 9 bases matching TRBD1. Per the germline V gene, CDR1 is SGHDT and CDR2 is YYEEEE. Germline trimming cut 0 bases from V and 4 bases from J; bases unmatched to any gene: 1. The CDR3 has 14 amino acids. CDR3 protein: CASSLGTGVYGYTF. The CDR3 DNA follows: TGTGCCAGCAGCTTGGGGACAGGGGTCTATGGCTACACCTTC.

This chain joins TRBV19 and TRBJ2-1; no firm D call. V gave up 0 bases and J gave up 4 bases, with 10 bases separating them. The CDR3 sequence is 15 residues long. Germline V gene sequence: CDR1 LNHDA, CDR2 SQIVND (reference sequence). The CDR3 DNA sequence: TGTGCCAGTAGTATAGACCTGGAACCTTACAATGAGCAGTTCTTC. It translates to CASSIDLEPYNEQFF.

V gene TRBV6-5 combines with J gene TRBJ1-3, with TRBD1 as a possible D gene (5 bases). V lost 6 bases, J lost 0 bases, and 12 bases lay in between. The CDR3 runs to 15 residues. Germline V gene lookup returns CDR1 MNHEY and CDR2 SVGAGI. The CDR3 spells CASSHRGISGNTIYF. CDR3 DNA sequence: TGTGCCAGCAGCCACCGGGGGATCTCTGGAAACACCATATATTTT.

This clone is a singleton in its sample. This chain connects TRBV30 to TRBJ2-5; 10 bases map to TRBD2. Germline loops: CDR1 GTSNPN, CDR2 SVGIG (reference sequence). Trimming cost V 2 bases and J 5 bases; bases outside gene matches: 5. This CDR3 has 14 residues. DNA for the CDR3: TGTGCCTGGAGTTGGACTAGCGGCGGGGAGACCCAGTACTTC. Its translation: CAWSWTSGGETQYF. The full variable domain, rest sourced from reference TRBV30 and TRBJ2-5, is SQTIHQWPATLVQPVGSPLSLECTVEGTSNPNLYWYRQAAGRGLQLLFYSVGIGQISSEVPQNLSASRPQDRQFILSSKKLLLSDSGFYLCAWSWTSGGETQYFGPGTRLLVL.

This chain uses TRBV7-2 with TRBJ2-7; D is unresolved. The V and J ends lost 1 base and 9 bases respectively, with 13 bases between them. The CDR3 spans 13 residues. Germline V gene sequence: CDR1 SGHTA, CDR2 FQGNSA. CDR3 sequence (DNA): TGTGCCAGCAGCTTAGGGACGGAGCGTGGGCAGTACTTC. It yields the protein CASSLGTERGQYF. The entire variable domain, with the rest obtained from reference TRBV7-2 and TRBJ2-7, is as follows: GAGVSQSPSNKVTEKGKDVELRCDPISGHTALYWYRQSLGQGLEFLIYFQGNSAPDKSGLPSDRFSAERTGGSVSTLTIQRTQQEDSAVYLCASSLGTERGQYFGPGTRLTVT.

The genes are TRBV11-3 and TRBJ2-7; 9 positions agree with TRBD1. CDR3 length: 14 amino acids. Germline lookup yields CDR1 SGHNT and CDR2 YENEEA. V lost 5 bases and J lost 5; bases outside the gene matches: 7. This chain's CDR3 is CASSPGTGSHEQYF. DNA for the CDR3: TGTGCCAGCAGCCCCGGGACAGGGAGCCACGAGCAGTACTTC.

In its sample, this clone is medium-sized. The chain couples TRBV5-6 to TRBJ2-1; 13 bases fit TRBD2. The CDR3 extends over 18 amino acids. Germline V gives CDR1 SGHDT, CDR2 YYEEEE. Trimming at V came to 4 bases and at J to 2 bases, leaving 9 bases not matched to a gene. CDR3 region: CASSPGLAGTSAYNEQFF. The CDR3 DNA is TGTGCCAGCAGCCCGGGACTAGCGGGGACTTCCGCCTACAATGAGCAGTTCTTC.

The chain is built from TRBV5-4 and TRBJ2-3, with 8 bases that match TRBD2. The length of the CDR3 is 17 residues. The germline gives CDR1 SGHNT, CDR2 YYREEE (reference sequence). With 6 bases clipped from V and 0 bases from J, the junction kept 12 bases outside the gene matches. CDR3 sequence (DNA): TGTGCCAGCAACCCGGCCTTTGCGGGGGGAAGCACAGATACGCAGTATTTT. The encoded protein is CASNPAFAGGSTDTQYF.

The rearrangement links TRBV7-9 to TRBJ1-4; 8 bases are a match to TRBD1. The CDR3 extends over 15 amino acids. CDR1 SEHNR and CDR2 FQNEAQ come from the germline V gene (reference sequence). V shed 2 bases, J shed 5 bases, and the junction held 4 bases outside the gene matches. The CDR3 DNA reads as TGTGCCAGCAGCTTACCACAGGGGGTAAATGAAAAACTGTTTTTT. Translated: CASSLPQGVNEKLFF.

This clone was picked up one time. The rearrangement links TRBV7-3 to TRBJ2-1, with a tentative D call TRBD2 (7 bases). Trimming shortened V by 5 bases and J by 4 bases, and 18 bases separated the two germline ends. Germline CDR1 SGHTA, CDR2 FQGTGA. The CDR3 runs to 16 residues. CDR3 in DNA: TGTGCCAGCAGCCCACACGGAGCGGGGACATACAATGAGCAGTTCTTC. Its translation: CASSPHGAGTYNEQFF.

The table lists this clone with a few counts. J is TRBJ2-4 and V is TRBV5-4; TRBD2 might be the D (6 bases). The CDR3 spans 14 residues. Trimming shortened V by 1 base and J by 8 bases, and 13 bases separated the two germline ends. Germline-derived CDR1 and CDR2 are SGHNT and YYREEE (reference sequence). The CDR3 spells CASSLSTGEDIQYF. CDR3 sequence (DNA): TGTGCCAGCAGCTTGTCGACGGGGGAGGACATTCAGTACTTC.

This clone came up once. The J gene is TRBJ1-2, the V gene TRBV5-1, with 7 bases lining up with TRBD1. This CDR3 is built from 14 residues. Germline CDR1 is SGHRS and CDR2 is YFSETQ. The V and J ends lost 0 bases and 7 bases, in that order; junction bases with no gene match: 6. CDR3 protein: CASSLAEGATGYTF. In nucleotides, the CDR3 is TGCGCCAGCAGCTTGGCCGAGGGGGCGACTGGCTACACCTTC. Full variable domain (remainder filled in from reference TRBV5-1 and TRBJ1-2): KAGVTQTPRYLIKTRGQQVTLSCSPISGHRSVSWYQQTPGQGLQFLFEYFSETQRNKGNFPGRFSGRQFSNSRSEMNVSTLELGDSALYLCASSLAEGATGYTFGSGTRLTVV.

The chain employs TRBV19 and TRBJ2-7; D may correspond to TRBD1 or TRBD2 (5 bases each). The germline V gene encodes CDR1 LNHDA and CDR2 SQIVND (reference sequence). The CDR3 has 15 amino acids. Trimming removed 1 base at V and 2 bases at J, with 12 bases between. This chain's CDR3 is CASSIAGTETYEQYF. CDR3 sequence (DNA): TGTGCCAGTAGTATAGCCGGGACCGAGACCTACGAGCAGTACTTC.

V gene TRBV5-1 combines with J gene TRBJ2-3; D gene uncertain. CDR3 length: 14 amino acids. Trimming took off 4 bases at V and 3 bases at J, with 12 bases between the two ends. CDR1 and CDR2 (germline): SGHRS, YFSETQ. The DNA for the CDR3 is TGCGCCAGCAGCCCGCGGACCAGAACAGATACGCAGTATTTT. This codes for CASSPRTRTDTQYF.

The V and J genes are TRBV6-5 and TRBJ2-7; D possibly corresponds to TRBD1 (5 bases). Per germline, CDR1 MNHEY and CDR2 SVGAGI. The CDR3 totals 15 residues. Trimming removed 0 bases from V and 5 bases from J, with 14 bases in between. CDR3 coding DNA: TGTGCCAGCAGTTACTCGGGTCAGGGTTTCGACGAGCAGTACTTC. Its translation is CASSYSGQGFDEQYF.

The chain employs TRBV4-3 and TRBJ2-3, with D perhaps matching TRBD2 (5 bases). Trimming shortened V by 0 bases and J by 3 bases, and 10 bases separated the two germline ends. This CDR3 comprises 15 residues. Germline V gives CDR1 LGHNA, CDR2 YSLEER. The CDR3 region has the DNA TGCGCCAGCAGCCAAGATATGACGGGAACAGATACGCAGTATTTT. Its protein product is CASSQDMTGTDTQYF.

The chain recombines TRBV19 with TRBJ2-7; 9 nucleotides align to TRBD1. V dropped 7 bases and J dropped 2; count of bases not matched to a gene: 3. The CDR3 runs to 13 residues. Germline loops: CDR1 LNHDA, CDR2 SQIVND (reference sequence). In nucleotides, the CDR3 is TGTGCCAGTAAGGGACAGGGAACCTACGAGCAGTACTTC. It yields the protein CASKGQGTYEQYF. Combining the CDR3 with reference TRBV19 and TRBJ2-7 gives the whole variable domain DGGITQSPKYLFRKEGQNVTLSCEQNLNHDAMYWYRQDPGQGLRLIYYSQIVNDFQKGDIAEGYSVSREKKESFPLTVTSAQKNPTAFYLCASKGQGTYEQYFGPGTRLTVT.

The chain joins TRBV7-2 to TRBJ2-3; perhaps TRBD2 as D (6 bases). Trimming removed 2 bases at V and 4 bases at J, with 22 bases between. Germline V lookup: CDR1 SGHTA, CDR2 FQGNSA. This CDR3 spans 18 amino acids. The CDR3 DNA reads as TGTGCCAGCAGCTTAAGGAGTAGCCTGGGACTGCAGGCAGATACGCAGTATTTT. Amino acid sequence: CASSLRSSLGLQADTQYF.

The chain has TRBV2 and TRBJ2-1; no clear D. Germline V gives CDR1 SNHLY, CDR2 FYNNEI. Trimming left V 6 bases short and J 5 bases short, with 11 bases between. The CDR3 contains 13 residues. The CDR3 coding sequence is TGTGCCAGCAGCATAACGAGGCACAATGAGCAGTTCTTC. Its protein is CASSITRHNEQFF.

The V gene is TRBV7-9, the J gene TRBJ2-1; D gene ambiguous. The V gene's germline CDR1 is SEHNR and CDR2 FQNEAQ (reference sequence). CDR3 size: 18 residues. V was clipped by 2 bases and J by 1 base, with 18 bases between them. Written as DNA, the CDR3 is TGTGCCAGCAGCTTACCCCCCGGCAGGACGAAATCCTACAATGAGCAGTTCTTC. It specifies CASSLPPGRTKSYNEQFF.

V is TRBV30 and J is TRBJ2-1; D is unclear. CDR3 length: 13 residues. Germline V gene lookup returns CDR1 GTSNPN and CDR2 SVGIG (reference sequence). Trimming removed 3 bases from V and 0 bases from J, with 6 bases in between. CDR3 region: CAWSPPSYNEQFF. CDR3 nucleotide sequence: TGTGCCTGGAGCCCCCCCTCCTACAATGAGCAGTTCTTC.

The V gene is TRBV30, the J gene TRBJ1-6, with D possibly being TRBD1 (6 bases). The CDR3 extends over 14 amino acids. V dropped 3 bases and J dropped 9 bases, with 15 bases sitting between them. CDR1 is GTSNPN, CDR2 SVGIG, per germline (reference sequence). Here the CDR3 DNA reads TGTGCCTGGAGCGGCCCCGGGGGCGCTTCACCCCTCCACTTT. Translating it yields CAWSGPGGASPLHF.

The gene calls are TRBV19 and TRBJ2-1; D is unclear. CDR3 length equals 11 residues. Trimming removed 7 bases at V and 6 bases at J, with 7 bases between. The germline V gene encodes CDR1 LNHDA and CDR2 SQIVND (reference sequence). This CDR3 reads CASTETNEQFF. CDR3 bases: TGTGCCAGTACCGAAACCAATGAGCAGTTCTTC.

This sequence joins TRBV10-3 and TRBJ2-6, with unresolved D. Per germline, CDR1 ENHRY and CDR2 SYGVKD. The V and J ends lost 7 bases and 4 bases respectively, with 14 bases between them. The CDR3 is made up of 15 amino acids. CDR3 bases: TGTGCCATCATCGAAGACCTGAGGGGGGCCAACGTCCTGACTTTC. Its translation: CAIIEDLRGANVLTF.

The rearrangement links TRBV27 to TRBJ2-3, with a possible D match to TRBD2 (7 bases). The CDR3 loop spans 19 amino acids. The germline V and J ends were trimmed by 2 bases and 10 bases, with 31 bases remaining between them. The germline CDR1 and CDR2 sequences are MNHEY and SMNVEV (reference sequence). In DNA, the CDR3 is TGTGCCAGCAGTTTAAACGACCCGCGGGGGCGGGCGGGACGAGTCGCGCAGTATTTT. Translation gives CASSLNDPRGRAGRVAQYF.

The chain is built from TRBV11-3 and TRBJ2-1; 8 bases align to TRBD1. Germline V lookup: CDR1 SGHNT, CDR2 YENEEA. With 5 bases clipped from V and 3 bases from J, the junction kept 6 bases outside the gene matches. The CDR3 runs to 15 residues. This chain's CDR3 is CASSVDRANYNEQFF. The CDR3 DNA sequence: TGTGCCAGCAGCGTGGACAGGGCTAACTACAATGAGCAGTTCTTC.

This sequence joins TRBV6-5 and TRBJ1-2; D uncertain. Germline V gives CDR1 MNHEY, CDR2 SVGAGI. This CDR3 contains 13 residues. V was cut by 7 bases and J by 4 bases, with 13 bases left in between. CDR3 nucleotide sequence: TGTGCCAGCACCCCCGCTCTGGTCTATGGCTACACCTTC. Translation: CASTPALVYGYTF.

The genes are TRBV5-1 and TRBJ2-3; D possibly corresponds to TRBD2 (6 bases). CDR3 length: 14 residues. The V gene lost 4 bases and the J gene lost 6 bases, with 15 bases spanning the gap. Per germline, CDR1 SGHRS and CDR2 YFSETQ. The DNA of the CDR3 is TGCGCCAGCAGCCTCGGGAGTTTGGATGATACGCAGTATTTT. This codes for CASSLGSLDDTQYF.